This is a list of T cell receptor beta chains from one sample in a study of regulatory T cells in long-lasting Graves disease. One entry per CDR3 protein, called by TCRdb with MiXCR from the multiplex PCR reads. Here the sample spans over 250,000 distinct CDR3 sequences, 22% being singletons. Sequencing used peripheral blood mononuclear cells (PBMCs), obtained when the disease was refractory, from a patient treated with antithyroid drugs. The receptors stem from a female donor with Graves disease. CDR3s include the opening cysteine and the closing phenylalanine or tryptophan. Each record gives: J gene, clone size, D gene, V gene, CDR3 protein, CDR3 DNA. The D gene is left open where the match is weak. Not every row has a clone size; where given, it reads once, few, many or a size class.

>TRBJ1-4|NA|NA|TRBV3-1
CASSPRTVRNEKLFF
TGTGCCAGCAGCCCTCGGACAGTCCGGAATGAAAAACTGTTTTTT
>TRBJ1-2|few|NA|TRBV5-6
CASSLAQAGGYTF
TGTGCCAGCAGCTTGGCCCAAGCGGGGGGCTACACCTTC
>TRBJ2-2|many|NA|TRBV11-3
CASSSYYTGELFF
TGTGCCAGCAGCTCTTATTACACCGGGGAGCTGTTTTTT
>TRBJ1-1|many|NA|TRBV6-1
CASSEELGGEAFF
TGTGCCAGCAGTGAAGAGCTGGGAGGGGAAGCTTTCTTT
>TRBJ1-2|few|NA|TRBV13
CASSSPRQIYGYTF
TGTGCCAGCAGCTCCCCTCGACAGATCTATGGCTACACCTTC
>TRBJ2-6|few|TRBD1|TRBV7-9
CASSGWTGGLSGANVLTF
TGTGCCAGCAGCGGCTGGACAGGGGGGCTCTCTGGGGCCAACGTCCTGACTTTC
>TRBJ2-5|NA|NA|TRBV5-1
CASKAGGGTQYF
TGCGCCAGCAAAGCGGGCGGCGGGACCCAGTACTTC
>TRBJ2-5|many|NA|TRBV27
CASSPFFSQRGETQYF
TGTGCCAGCAGCCCCTTCTTTTCCCAGAGGGGTGAGACCCAGTACTTC
>TRBJ2-7|NA|TRBD1|TRBV15
CATSRASGQGSYEQYF
TGTGCCACCAGCAGAGCCTCGGGACAGGGATCCTACGAGCAGTACTTC
>TRBJ2-4|NA|TRBD2|TRBV7-8
CASSLASGTKNIQYF
TGTGCCAGCAGCTTAGCTAGCGGGACTAAAAACATTCAGTACTTC
>TRBJ1-5|NA|TRBD1|TRBV6-1
CACRDSDNQPQHF
TGTGCCTGCCGGGACAGTGACAATCAGCCCCAGCATTTT
>TRBJ2-2|few|NA|TRBV20-1
CSARDLQGGDTGELFF
TGCAGTGCTAGAGATCTGCAGGGCGGGGATACCGGGGAGCTGTTTTTT
>TRBJ2-5|few|TRBD2|TRBV5-1
CASSLGKLATGETQYF
TGCGCCAGCAGCTTGGGCAAACTAGCGACGGGGGAGACCCAGTACTTC
>TRBJ2-7|many|TRBD2|TRBV7-2
CASSRGVSSYEQYF
TGTGCCAGCAGCCGGGGGGTTTCTTCCTACGAGCAGTACTTC
>TRBJ1-1|NA|NA|TRBV19
CASSIGRGVTEAFF
TGTGCCAGTAGTATCGGTCGAGGGGTTACTGAAGCTTTCTTT
>TRBJ1-2|NA|NA|TRBV7-8
CASSLVSAGLLMGYTF
TGTGCCAGCAGCTTAGTGTCTGCAGGTTTACTAATGGGCTACACCTTC
>TRBJ1-2|many|NA|TRBV18
CASSPVAGIPFF
TGTGCCAGCTCACCAGTAGCGGGGATCCCTTTCTTC
>TRBJ2-2|once|NA|TRBV6-1
CASSHNSASNTGELFF
TGTGCCAGCAGCCACAATAGCGCGAGTAACACCGGGGAGCTGTTTTTT
>TRBJ1-2|many|NA|TRBV28
CASSPRTDPRYGYTF
TGTGCCAGCAGTCCGCGGACAGACCCGCGCTATGGCTACACCTTC
>TRBJ2-5|NA|NA|TRBV20-1
CSVSVQETQYF
TGCAGTGTGAGCGTCCAAGAGACCCAGTACTTC
>TRBJ1-6|once|NA|TRBV10-3
CAIRPDNGSPLHF
TGTGCCATCAGACCCGATAACGGTTCACCCCTCCACTTT
>TRBJ1-5|few|NA|TRBV27
CASSPVGNQPQHF
TGTGCCAGCAGCCCTGTAGGCAATCAGCCCCAGCATTTT
>TRBJ1-4|few|NA|TRBV7-8
CASSFSWGGELFF
TGTGCCAGCAGCTTCTCATGGGGCGGGGAACTGTTTTTT
>TRBJ1-6|once|NA|TRBV4-1
CASSQDWIGASPLHF
TGCGCCAGCAGCCAAGATTGGATAGGGGCGTCACCCCTCCACTTT
>TRBJ2-7|few|TRBD2|TRBV7-9
CASSLSGLAGAGEQYF
TGTGCCAGCAGCTTATCAGGACTAGCGGGAGCTGGGGAGCAGTACTTC
>TRBJ2-5|many|NA|TRBV18
CASSPTARETQYF
TGTGCCAGCTCACCAACGGCTCGGGAGACCCAGTACTTC
>TRBJ2-7|few|NA|TRBV7-7
CASSLVILNGVQRIYHYEQYF
TGTGCTAGCAGCTTAGTCATCCTCAATGGGGTGCAAAGAATCTACCACTACGAGCAGTACTTC
>TRBJ2-5|many|NA|TRBV28
CASSLEQGAPQETQYF
TGTGCCAGCAGTTTAGAACAGGGCGCCCCCCAAGAGACCCAGTACTTC
>TRBJ1-1|many|NA|TRBV5-5
CASSYVPGQNTEAFF
TGTGCCAGCAGCTACGTACCGGGACAAAACACTGAAGCTTTCTTT
>TRBJ1-5|NA|TRBD1|TRBV20-1
CSAIQGISNQPQHF
TGCAGTGCAATACAGGGGATTAGCAATCAGCCCCAGCATTTT
>TRBJ1-4|many|NA|TRBV11-2
CASSLFSRAINEKLFF
TGTGCCAGCAGCTTATTCAGTAGGGCGATAAATGAAAAACTGTTTTTT
>TRBJ1-2|NA|NA|TRBV28
CAGRKFPTLGGNYGYTF
TGTGCCGGCAGGAAGTTCCCCACCCTCGGGGGCAACTATGGCTACACCTTC
>TRBJ2-7|few|TRBD1|TRBV19
CASSTLPGTGAYEQYF
TGTGCCAGTAGTACACTACCCGGGACAGGGGCCTACGAGCAGTACTTC
>TRBJ2-7|many|TRBD2|TRBV27
CASSLGLAGGYEQYF
TGTGCCAGCAGTTTAGGGCTAGCGGGAGGCTACGAGCAGTACTTC
>TRBJ2-1|NA|TRBD2|TRBV2
CASSSEGLAGVEQFF
TGTGCCAGCAGTTCAGAAGGACTAGCGGGAGTTGAGCAGTTCTTC
>TRBJ2-1|NA|NA|TRBV6-2/TRBV6-3
CASSVQGGSYNEQFF
TGTGCCAGCAGTGTCCAGGGTGGTTCCTACAATGAGCAGTTCTTC
>TRBJ2-7|NA|NA|TRBV6-1
CASVTGVSEQYF
TGTGCCAGCGTCACGGGAGTATCCGAGCAGTACTTC
>TRBJ1-2|many|NA|TRBV9
CASSVGEGDYGYTF
TGTGCCAGCAGCGTAGGCGAAGGAGACTATGGCTACACCTTC
>TRBJ2-3|NA|NA|TRBV29-1
CSVERGTDTQYF
TGCAGCGTTGAGCGGGGCACAGATACGCAGTATTTT
>TRBJ1-6|NA|NA|TRBV7-2
CASSPNGGAYNSPLHF
TGTGCCAGTAGCCCCAACGGCGGGGCATATAATTCACCCCTCCACTTT
>TRBJ2-7|few|NA|TRBV9
CASSDPERGGGYEQYF
TGTGCCAGCAGCGACCCAGAAAGGGGAGGGGGCTACGAGCAGTACTTC
>TRBJ2-7|many|NA|TRBV28
CASSPGDYEQYF
TGTGCCAGCAGCCCCGGGGACTACGAGCAGTACTTC
>TRBJ1-4|many|NA|TRBV6-2/TRBV6-3
CASSYSKSQATNEKLFF
TGTGCCAGCAGTTACTCGAAGTCACAGGCAACTAATGAAAAACTGTTTTTT
>TRBJ1-6|many|NA|TRBV7-2
CASSLDRVSYNSPLHF
TGTGCCAGCAGCTTAGACAGGGTCTCCTATAATTCACCCCTCCACTTT
>TRBJ1-2|many|TRBD1|TRBV3-1
CASSPRGQGYGYTF
TGTGCCAGCAGCCCAAGGGGACAGGGCTATGGCTACACCTTC
>TRBJ1-1|few|NA|TRBV20-1
CSVGGEGTEAFF
TGCAGCGTGGGAGGCGAGGGCACTGAAGCTTTCTTT